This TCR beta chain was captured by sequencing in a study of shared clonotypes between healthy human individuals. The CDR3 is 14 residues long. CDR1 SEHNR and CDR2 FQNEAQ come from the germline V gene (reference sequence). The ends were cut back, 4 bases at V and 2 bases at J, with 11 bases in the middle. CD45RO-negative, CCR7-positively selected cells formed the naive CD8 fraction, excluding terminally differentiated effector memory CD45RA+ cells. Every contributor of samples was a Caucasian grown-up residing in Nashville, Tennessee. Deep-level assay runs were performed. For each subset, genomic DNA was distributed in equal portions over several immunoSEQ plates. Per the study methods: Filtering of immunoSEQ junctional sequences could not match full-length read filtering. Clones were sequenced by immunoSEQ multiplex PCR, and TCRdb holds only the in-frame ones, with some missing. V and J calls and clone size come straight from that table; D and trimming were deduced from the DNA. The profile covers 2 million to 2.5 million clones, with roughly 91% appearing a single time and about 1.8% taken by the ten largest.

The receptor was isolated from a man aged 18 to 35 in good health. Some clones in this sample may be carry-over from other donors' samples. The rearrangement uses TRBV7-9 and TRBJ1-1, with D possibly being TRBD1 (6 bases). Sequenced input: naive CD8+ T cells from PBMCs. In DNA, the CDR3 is TGTGCCAGCAGCTCCAGACAGGTCAACACTGAAGCTTTCTTT. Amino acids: CASSSRQVNTEAFF.